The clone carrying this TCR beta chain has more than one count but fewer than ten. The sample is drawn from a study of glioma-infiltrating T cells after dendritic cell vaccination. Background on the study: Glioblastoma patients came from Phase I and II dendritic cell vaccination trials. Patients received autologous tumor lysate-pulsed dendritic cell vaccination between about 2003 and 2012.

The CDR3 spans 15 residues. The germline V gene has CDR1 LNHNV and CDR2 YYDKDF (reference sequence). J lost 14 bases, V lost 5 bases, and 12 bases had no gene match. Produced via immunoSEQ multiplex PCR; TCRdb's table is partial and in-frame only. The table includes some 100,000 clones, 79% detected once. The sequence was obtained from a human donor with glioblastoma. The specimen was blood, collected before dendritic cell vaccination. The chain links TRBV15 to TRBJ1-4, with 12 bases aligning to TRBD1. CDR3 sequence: CATSVGTGGKVGLFF. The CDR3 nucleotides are TGTGCCACCAGCGTGGGGACAGGGGGCAAGGTTGGGCTGTTTTTT.